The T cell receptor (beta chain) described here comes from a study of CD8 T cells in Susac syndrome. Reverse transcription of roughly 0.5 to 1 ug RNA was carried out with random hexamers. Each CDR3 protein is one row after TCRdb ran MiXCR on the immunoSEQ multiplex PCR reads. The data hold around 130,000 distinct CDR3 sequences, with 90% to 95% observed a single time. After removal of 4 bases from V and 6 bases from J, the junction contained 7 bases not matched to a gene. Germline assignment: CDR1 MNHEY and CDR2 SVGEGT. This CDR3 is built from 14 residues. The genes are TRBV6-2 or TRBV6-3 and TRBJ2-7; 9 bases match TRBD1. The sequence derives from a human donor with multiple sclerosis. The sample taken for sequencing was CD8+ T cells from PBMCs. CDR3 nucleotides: TGTGCCAGCAGTTTACGGACAGGGGTGGGCGAGCAGTACTTC. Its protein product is CASSLRTGVGEQYF.